Listed here are 16 T cell receptor beta chains from one sample, sequenced in a study of neoadjuvant anti-PD-1 for oral cavity cancer (dated by TCRdb to 2020 to 2023). The time point label, as the study defines it: after neoadjuvant nivolumab, at surgical resection. The method was the immunoSEQ multiplex PCR assay. Drawn from immuneACCESS, this table holds only the in-frame rearrangements with V and J called that TCRdb kept. Clones are partly lost; checked studies trace under half to an unresolved V gene and leave the rest unexplained. The sample contains more than 13,000 clones, around 66% of them found a single time. The ten largest account for approximately 2.6% of the sample. Sequencing used PBMCs, obtained after nivolumab (anti-PD-1) treatment. The source is a person aged 35-79 years with oral cavity squamous cell carcinoma.

The chain joins TRBV7-8 to TRBJ1-4, with TRBD1 matching over 8 bases. The junction had 5 bases not matched to a gene; V was cut back by 0 bases and J by 5 bases. CDR1 and CDR2 from the germline V gene are SGHVS and FQNEAQ. The CDR3 length is 16 residues. The CDR3 is CASSLAPGGVNEKLFF. Written as DNA, the CDR3 is TGTGCCAGCAGCTTAGCCCCAGGGGGCGTCAATGAAAAACTGTTTTTT. Combining the CDR3 with reference TRBV7-8 and TRBJ1-4 gives the whole variable domain GAGVSQSPRYKVAKRGQDVALRCDPISGHVSLFWYQQALGQGPEFLTYFQNEAQLDKSGLPSDRFFAERPEGSVSTLKIQRTQQEDSAVYLCASSLAPGGVNEKLFFGSGTQLSVL.

The V gene is TRBV6-1, the J gene TRBJ1-3; TRBD1 is a possible D gene (5 bases). Trimming took 2 bases from V and 0 from J, leaving 14 bases between them. The CDR3 runs 17 residues. Germline V lookup: CDR1 MNHNS, CDR2 SASEGT. The CDR3 spells CASSENQGFGSGNTIYF. CDR3 sequence (DNA): TGTGCCAGCAGTGAAAATCAGGGATTTGGCTCTGGAAACACCATATATTTT.

This clone was counted only a few times. V is TRBV6-5 and J is TRBJ2-1, with 10 bases fitting TRBD2. Germline V gene sequence: CDR1 MNHEY, CDR2 SVGAGI. The CDR3 contains 15 residues. V lost 8 bases, J lost 0 bases, and 4 bases stayed unmatched. CDR3 coding DNA: TGTGCCAGCGCTATAGCGGGAGGCTCCTACAATGAGCAGTTCTTC. This encodes CASAIAGGSYNEQFF.

The rearrangement links TRBV29-1 to TRBJ2-1; 12 bases align to TRBD2. Germline-derived CDR1 and CDR2 are SQVTM and ANQGSEA. The CDR3 spans 15 residues. J gave up 7 bases and V 6 bases, and 10 bases lay outside the gene matches. CDR3 DNA sequence: TGCAGCGTCGCCAGACTAGCGGGAGATTTTAATGAGCAGTTCTTC. This encodes CSVARLAGDFNEQFF.

The gene calls are TRBV15 and TRBJ1-3, with D possibly TRBD1 on 5 matching bases. The CDR3 sequence is 15 residues long. V gave up 0 bases and J gave up 4 bases, with 10 bases separating them. Germline CDR1 LNHNV, CDR2 YYDKDF (reference sequence). The CDR3 loop is CATSRDPGQGNTIYF. DNA for the CDR3: TGTGCCACCAGCAGAGATCCGGGGCAAGGAAACACCATATATTTT.

The CDR3 region is CASTTSQGLAVEQFF. CDR3 nucleotide sequence: TGTGCCAGCACAACCTCACAGGGGCTTGCTGTGGAGCAGTTCTTC. The V call is TRBV27, the J call TRBJ2-1, with TRBD1 identical over 7 bases. Germline V gene data show CDR1 as MNHEY and CDR2 as SMNVEV (reference sequence). Trimming cost V 7 bases and J 10 bases; bases outside gene matches: 16. The length of the CDR3 is 15 residues.

The gene calls are TRBV7-9 and TRBJ1-2; TRBD1 is a possible D gene (5 bases). The CDR3 runs 13 residues. V shed 4 bases and J shed 7 bases, with 13 bases lying between them. Germline values: CDR1 SEHNR, CDR2 FQNEAQ (reference sequence). The CDR3 coding sequence is TGTGCCAGCAGCTCCCAGGAAGGGGTTGGCTACACCTTC. Translating gives CASSSQEGVGYTF.

This CDR3 is CASSQGAGMNTEAFF. The CDR3 DNA follows: TGCGCCAGCAGCCAAGGGGCCGGGATGAACACTGAAGCTTTCTTT. This sequence joins TRBV4-1 and TRBJ1-1; D is ambiguous. There are 15 residues in the CDR3. V was cut by 1 base and J by 0 bases, with 9 bases left in between. Germline V gives CDR1 MGHRA, CDR2 YSYEKL.

The V call is TRBV30, the J call TRBJ1-5, with D tentatively TRBD1 (5 bases). The CDR3 totals 15 residues. Germline V gives CDR1 GTSNPN, CDR2 SVGIG (reference sequence). V was cut by 1 base and J by 1 base, with 11 bases left in between. The CDR3 DNA is TGTGCCTGGAGTGGCGGGGCGGGGAGCAATCAGCCCCAGCATTTT. Translated, it gives CAWSGGAGSNQPQHF.

The V and J genes are TRBV7-3 and TRBJ2-7, with 9 bases identical to TRBD1. CDR1 is SGHTA, CDR2 FQGTGA, per germline. J was trimmed by 5 bases and V by 3 bases; bases with no gene match: 2. The CDR3 spans 13 residues. CDR3 coding DNA: TGTGCCAGCAGCTTTGGGACAGGGAACGAGCAGTACTTC. This sequence encodes CASSFGTGNEQYF. The full variable domain, with the rest looked up from reference TRBV7-3 and TRBJ2-7, is GAGVSQTPSNKVTEKGKYVELRCDPISGHTALYWYRQSLGQGPEFLIYFQGTGAADDSGLPNDRFFAVRPEGSVSTLKIQRTERGDSAVYLCASSFGTGNEQYFGPGTRLTVT.

This chain connects TRBV4-2 to TRBJ1-2, with D hard to call. V lost 4 bases, J lost 3 bases, and 6 bases lay in between. Germline V gene sequence: CDR1 LGHNA, CDR2 YNFKEQ. The length of the CDR3 is 12 residues. The CDR3 region is CASSLDYYGYTF. Written as DNA, the CDR3 is TGTGCCAGCAGCCTAGACTACTATGGCTACACCTTC.

The chain is built from TRBV7-6 and TRBJ2-7; 9 nucleotides match TRBD1. J gave up 1 base and V 5 bases, and 9 bases lay outside the gene matches. Looked up from germline, CDR1 is SGHVS and CDR2 is FNYEAQ. The CDR3 covers 16 residues. CDR3 sequence reads: CASSLRPGQGSYEQYF. For the CDR3, the DNA is TGTGCCAGCAGCCTCCGACCGGGACAGGGATCCTACGAGCAGTACTTC.

V gene TRBV6-6 combines with J gene TRBJ2-3; the D gene is possibly TRBD1 (6 bases). V lost 2 bases and J lost 2, with 11 bases in between. This CDR3 contains 15 residues. Germline CDR1 reads MNHNY; CDR2 reads SVGAGI (reference sequence). In DNA form, the CDR3 reads TGTGCCAGCAGTTACGACAGGACGGTCACAGATACGCAGTATTTT. This sequence encodes CASSYDRTVTDTQYF.

This clone was seen a single time. The chain recombines TRBV6-5 with TRBJ1-3; D gene ambiguous. The CDR3 extends over 14 amino acids. V was trimmed by 1 base and J by 4 bases, leaving 8 bases between them. Germline values: CDR1 MNHEY, CDR2 SVGAGI. CDR3 in DNA: TGTGCCAGCAGTTACTTGGGTTACGGAAACACCATATATTTT. It codes for CASSYLGYGNTIYF.

The chain combines TRBV27 with TRBJ2-1; 7 bases fit TRBD2. The CDR3 has 14 residues. CDR1 and CDR2 from the germline V gene are MNHEY and SMNVEV (reference sequence). V shed 5 bases and J 7 bases; nucleotides not matched to a gene: 8. The CDR3 loop is CASSRGLGGNEQFF. CDR3 sequence (DNA): TGTGCCAGCAGTCGCGGACTAGGAGGGAATGAGCAGTTCTTC.

The chain recombines TRBV6-1 with TRBJ2-7, with D uncertain. From germline, CDR1 is MNHNS and CDR2 SASEGT. The V gene lost 1 base and the J gene lost 7 bases, with 11 bases spanning the gap. The CDR3 extends over 13 amino acids. CDR3 sequence reads: CASSEGSIAEQYF. The CDR3 DNA reads as TGTGCCAGCAGTGAAGGGAGCATTGCAGAGCAGTACTTC.